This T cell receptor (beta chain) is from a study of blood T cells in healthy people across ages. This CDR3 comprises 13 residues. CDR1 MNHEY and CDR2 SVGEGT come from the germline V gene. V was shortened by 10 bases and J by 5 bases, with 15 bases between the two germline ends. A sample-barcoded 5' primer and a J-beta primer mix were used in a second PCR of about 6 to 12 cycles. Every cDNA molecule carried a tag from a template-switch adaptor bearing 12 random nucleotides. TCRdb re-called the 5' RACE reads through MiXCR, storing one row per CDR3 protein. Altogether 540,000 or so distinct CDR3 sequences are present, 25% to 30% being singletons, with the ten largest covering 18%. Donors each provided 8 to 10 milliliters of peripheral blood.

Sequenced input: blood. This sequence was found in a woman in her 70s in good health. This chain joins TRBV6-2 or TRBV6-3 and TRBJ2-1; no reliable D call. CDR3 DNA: TGTGCCACCCTAAGGGTCTTGAACAATGAGCAGTTCTTC. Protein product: CATLRVLNNEQFF.